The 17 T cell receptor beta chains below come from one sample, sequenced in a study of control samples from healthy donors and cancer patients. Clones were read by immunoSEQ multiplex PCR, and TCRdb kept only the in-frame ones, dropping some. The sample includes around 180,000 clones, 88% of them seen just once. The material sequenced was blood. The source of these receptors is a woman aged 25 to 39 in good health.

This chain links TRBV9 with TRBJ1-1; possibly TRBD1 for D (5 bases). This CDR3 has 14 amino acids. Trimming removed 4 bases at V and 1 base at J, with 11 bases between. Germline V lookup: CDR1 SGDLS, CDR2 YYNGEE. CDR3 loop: CASSPGTGNTEAFF. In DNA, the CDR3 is TGTGCCAGCAGCCCAGGGACGGGGAACACTGAAGCTTTCTTT.

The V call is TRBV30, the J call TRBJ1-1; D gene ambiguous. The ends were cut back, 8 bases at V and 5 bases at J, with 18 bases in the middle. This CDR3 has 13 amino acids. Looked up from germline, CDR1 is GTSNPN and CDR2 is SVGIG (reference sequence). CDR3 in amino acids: CALPRPSGTEAFF. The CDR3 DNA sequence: TGTGCCCTTCCCCGGCCCAGTGGGACTGAAGCTTTCTTT.

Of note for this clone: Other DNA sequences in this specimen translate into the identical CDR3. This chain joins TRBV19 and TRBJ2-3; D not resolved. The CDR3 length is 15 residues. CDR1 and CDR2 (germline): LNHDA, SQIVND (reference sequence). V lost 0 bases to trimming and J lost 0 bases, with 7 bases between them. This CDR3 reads CASSIDGGSTDTQYF. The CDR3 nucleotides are TGTGCCAGTAGTATAGACGGTGGGAGCACAGATACGCAGTATTTT.

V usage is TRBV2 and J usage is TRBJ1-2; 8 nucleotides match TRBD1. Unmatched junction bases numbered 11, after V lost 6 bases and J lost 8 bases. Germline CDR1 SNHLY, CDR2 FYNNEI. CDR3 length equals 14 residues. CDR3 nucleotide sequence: TGTGCCAGCAGCCGAGGGACAGGTGTGGGGGGCTACACCTTC. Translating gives CASSRGTGVGGYTF.

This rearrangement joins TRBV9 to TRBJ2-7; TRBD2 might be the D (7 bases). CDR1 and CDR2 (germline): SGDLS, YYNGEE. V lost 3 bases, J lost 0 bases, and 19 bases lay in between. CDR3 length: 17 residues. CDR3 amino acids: CASSGRSGEGGSYEQYF. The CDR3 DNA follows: TGTGCCAGCAGCGGACGCTCTGGGGAGGGGGGCTCCTACGAGCAGTACTTC. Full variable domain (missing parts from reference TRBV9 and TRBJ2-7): DSGVTQTPKHLITATGQRVTLRCSPRSGDLSVYWYQQSLDQGLQFLIQYYNGEERAKGNILERFSAQQFPDLHSELNLSSLELGDSALYFCASSGRSGEGGSYEQYFGPGTRLTVT.

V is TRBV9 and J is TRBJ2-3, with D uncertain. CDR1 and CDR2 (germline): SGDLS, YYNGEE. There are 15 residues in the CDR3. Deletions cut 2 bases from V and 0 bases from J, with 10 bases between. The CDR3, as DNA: TGTGCCAGCAGCGTCCAATGGGTGAGCACAGATACGCAGTATTTT. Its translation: CASSVQWVSTDTQYF.

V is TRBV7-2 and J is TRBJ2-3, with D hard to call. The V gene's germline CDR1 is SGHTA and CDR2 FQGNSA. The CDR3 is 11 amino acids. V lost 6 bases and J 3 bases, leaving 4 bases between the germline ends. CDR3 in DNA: TGTGCCAGCAGTCTGACAGATACGCAGTATTTT. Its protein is CASSLTDTQYF.

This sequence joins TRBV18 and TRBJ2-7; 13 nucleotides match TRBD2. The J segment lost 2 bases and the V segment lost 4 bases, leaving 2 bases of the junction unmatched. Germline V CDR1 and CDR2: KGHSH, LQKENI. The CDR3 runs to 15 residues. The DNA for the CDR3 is TGTGCCAGCTCACAGGGGACTAGCGGGACCTACGAGCAGTACTTC. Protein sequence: CASSQGTSGTYEQYF.

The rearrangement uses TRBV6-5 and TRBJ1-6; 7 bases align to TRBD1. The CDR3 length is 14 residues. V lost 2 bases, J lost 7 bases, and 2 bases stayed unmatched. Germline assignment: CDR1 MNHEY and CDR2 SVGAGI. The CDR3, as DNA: TGTGCCAGCAGTTACACGGGACAGAATTCACCCCTCCACTTT. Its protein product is CASSYTGQNSPLHF.

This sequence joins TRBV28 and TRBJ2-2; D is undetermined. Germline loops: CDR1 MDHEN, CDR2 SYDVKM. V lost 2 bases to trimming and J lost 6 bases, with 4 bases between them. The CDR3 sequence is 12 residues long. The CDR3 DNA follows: TGTGCCAGCAGTTTAGAGGCCGGGGAGCTGTTTTTT. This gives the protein CASSLEAGELFF.

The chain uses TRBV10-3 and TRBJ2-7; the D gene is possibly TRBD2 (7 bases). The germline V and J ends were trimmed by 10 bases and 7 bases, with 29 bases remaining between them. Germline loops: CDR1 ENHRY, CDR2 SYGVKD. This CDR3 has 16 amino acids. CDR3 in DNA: TGTGCCACCCTAGGCGGGGGCAGGGGTTCGCTTGGAGAGCAGTACTTC. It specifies CATLGGGRGSLGEQYF.

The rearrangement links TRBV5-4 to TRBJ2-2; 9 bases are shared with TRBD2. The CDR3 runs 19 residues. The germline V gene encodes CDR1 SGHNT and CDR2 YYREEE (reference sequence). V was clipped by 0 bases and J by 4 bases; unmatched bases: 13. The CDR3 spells CASSLAGGAGGPSTGELFF. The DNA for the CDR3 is TGTGCCAGCAGCTTGGCCGGGGGAGCGGGGGGCCCGAGCACCGGGGAGCTGTTTTTT.

The CDR3 here is CASSLSPSGPYEQYF. CDR3 coding DNA: TGTGCCAGCAGTTTATCGCCTAGCGGTCCCTACGAGCAGTACTTC. V is TRBV27 and J is TRBJ2-7, with 7 bases matching TRBD2. J lost 2 bases, V lost 0 bases, and 4 bases had no gene match. The V gene's germline CDR1 is MNHEY and CDR2 SMNVEV (reference sequence). This CDR3 has 15 residues.

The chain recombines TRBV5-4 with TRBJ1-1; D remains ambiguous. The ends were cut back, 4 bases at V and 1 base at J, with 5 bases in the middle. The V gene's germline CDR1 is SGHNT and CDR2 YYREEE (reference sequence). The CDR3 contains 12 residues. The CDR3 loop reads CASSAGNTEAFF. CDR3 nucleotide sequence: TGTGCCAGCAGCGCCGGGAACACTGAAGCTTTCTTT. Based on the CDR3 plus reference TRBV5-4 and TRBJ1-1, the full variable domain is ETGVTQSPTHLIKTRGQQVTLRCSSQSGHNTVSWYQQALGQGPQFIFQYYREEENGRGNFPPRFSGLQFPNYSSELNVNALELDDSALYLCASSAGNTEAFFGQGTRLTVV.

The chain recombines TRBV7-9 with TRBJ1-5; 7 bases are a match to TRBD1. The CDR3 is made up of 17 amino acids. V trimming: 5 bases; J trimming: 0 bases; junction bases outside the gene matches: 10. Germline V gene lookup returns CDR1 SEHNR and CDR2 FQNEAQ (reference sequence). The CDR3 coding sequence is TGTGCCAGCAGCAGGGGGGACAGCTTCAATAGCAATCAGCCCCAGCATTTT. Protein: CASSRGDSFNSNQPQHF.

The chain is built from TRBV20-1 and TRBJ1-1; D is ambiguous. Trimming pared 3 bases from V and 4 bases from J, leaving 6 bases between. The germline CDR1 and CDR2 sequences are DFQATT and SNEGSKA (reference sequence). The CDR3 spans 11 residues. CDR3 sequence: CSASLFTEAFF. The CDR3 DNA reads TGCAGTGCTAGCCTCTTCACTGAAGCTTTCTTT.

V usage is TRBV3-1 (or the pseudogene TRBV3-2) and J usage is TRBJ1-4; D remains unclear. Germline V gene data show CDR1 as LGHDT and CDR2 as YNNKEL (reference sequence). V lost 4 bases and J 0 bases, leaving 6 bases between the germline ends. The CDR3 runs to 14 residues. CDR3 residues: CASSPAATNEKLFF. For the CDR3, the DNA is TGTGCCAGCAGCCCCGCTGCAACTAATGAAAAACTGTTTTTT.